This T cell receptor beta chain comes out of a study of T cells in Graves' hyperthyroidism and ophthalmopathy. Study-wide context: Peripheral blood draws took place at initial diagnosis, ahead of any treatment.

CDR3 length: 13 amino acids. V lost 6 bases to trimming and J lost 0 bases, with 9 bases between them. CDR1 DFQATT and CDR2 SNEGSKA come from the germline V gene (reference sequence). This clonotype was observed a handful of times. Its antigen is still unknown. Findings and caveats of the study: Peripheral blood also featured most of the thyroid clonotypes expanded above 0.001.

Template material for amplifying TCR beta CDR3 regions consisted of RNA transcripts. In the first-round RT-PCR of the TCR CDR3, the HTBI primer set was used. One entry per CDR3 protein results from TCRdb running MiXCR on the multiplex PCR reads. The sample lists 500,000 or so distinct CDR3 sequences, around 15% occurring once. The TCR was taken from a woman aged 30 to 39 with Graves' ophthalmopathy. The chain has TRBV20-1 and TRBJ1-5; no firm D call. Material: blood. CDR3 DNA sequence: TGCAGTGCCGTCACTTATAGCAATCAGCCCCAGCATTTT. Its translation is CSAVTYSNQPQHF.